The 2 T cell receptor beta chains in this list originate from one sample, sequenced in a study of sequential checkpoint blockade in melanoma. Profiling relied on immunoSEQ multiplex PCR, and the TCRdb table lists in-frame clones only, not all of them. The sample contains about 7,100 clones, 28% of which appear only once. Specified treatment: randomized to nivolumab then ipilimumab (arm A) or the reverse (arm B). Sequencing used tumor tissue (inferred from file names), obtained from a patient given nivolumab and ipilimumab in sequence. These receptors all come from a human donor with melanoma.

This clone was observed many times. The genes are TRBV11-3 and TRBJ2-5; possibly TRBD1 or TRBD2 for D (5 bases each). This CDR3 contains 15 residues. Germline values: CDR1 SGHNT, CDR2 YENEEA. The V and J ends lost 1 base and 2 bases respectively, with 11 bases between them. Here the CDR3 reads CASSLGWGGQETQYF. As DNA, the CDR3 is TGTGCCAGCAGCTTAGGGTGGGGCGGGCAAGAGACCCAGTACTTC. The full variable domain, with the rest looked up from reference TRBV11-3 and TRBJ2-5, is EAGVVQSPRYKIIEKKQPVAFWCNPISGHNTLYWYLQNLGQGPELLIRYENEEAVDDSQLPKDRFSAERLKGVDSTLKIQPAELGDSAVYLCASSLGWGGQETQYFGPGTRLLVL.

Here the CDR3 reads CASSLEPGTGRNSPLHF. CDR3 in DNA: TGCGCCAGCAGCTTGGAGCCTGGGACAGGGCGAAATTCACCCCTCCACTTT. The chain combines TRBV5-1 with TRBJ1-6; 9 bases align to TRBD1. This CDR3 has 17 amino acids. Trimming removed 0 bases from V and 7 bases from J; junction bases left unmatched: 8. From germline, CDR1 is SGHRS and CDR2 YFSETQ.